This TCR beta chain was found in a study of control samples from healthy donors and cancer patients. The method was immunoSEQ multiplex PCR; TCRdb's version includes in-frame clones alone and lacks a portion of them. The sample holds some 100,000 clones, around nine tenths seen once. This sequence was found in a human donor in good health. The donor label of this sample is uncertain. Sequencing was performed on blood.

Here the CDR3 reads CAISPRQGLNTEAFF. The CDR3, as DNA: TGTGCCATCAGCCCGCGACAGGGCCTGAACACTGAAGCTTTCTTT. This chain joins TRBV10-3 and TRBJ1-1; 7 bases align to TRBD1. CDR3 length equals 15 residues. Per germline, CDR1 ENHRY and CDR2 SYGVKD. Trimming took 6 bases from V and 0 from J; bases not matched to a gene: 7.